These 29 T cell receptor beta chains were sequenced from one sample in a study of cytomegalovirus exposure and HLA in healthy donors. Use of 60 Vbeta and 13 Jbeta primers characterized the PCR. Sequenced by immunoSEQ multiplex PCR; TCRdb stores in-frame clones only, minus some. The sample shows about 40,000 clones, around 50% of them seen only once. Sequenced sample: PBMCs. The receptors derive from a human donor in good health.

A few counts support this clone. This chain joins TRBV5-1 and TRBJ1-2; D gene ambiguous. V was trimmed by 0 bases and J by 8 bases, leaving 14 bases between them. Per the germline V gene, CDR1 is SGHRS and CDR2 is YFSETQ. The CDR3 is 14 amino acids. CDR3 nucleotides: TGCGCCAGCAGCTTGGGCAATTCCGATACAGGCTACACCTTC. Its translation: CASSLGNSDTGYTF.

The V gene is TRBV4-3, the J gene TRBJ2-6; D is perhaps TRBD2 (6 bases). The germline gives CDR1 LGHNA, CDR2 YSLEER. The CDR3 extends over 16 amino acids. Trimming removed 4 bases from V and 0 bases from J, with 10 bases in between. The CDR3: CASSPPGLSGANVLTF. CDR3 DNA sequence: TGCGCCAGCAGCCCTCCGGGACTCTCTGGGGCCAACGTCCTGACTTTC.

The V gene is TRBV4-3, the J gene TRBJ1-2, with TRBD1 matching 8 bases. Germline CDR1 and CDR2: LGHNA and YSLEER. The CDR3 totals 14 residues. J gave up 3 bases and V 4 bases, and 4 bases lay outside the gene matches. CDR3 nucleotide sequence: TGCGCCAGCAGCCCCTACAGGGGGGACTATGGCTACACCTTC. Its translation: CASSPYRGDYGYTF.

The table lists this clone with a few counts. The chain is built from TRBV28 and TRBJ1-1; TRBD1 might be the D (5 bases). This CDR3 has 13 residues. In germline, CDR1 is MDHEN, CDR2 SYDVKM. V was shortened by 3 bases and J by 8 bases, with 13 bases between the two germline ends. CDR3 sequence: CASSFVARQEAFF. CDR3 coding DNA: TGTGCCAGCAGTTTTGTAGCCCGACAGGAAGCTTTCTTT.

The chain recombines TRBV6-1 with TRBJ2-1; TRBD2 agrees at 14 bases. The V and J ends lost 4 bases and 10 bases, in that order; junction bases with no gene match: 6. Germline V gene sequence: CDR1 MNHNS, CDR2 SASEGT. The CDR3 is made up of 15 amino acids. CDR3 sequence: CASSGTSGRLGEQFF. CDR3 DNA: TGTGCCAGCAGTGGGACTAGCGGGAGGTTAGGGGAGCAGTTCTTC.

This clone came up a few times. The rearrangement joins TRBV27 to TRBJ1-1; no reliable D call. V lost 4 bases to trimming and J lost 1 base, with 10 bases between them. The CDR3 has 14 amino acids. Per the germline V gene, CDR1 is MNHEY and CDR2 is SMNVEV (reference sequence). DNA for the CDR3: TGTGCCAGCAGTTCTCAGACGGGGAACACTGAAGCTTTCTTT. Its translation: CASSSQTGNTEAFF.

This clone was recorded only once. The V and J genes are TRBV7-2 and TRBJ2-7, with D perhaps matching TRBD2 (6 bases). Germline CDR1 and CDR2: SGHTA and FQGNSA. Trimming left V 6 bases short and J 6 bases short, with 24 bases between. CDR3 size: 16 residues. The CDR3 protein is CASRGPGGGMSSEQYF. CDR3 DNA: TGTGCCAGCAGGGGCCCGGGTGGCGGGATGTCTTCCGAGCAGTACTTC.

This clone was counted between two and nine times. This chain joins TRBV7-9 and TRBJ1-2; 7 positions agree with TRBD1. CDR3 length: 14 residues. Germline values: CDR1 SEHNR, CDR2 FQNEAQ (reference sequence). The junction had 3 bases not matched to a gene; V was cut back by 5 bases and J by 0 bases. CDR3 amino acids: CASSRDSTNYGYTF. CDR3 in DNA: TGTGCCAGCAGCCGGGACAGTACTAACTATGGCTACACCTTC.

The J gene is TRBJ2-7, the V gene TRBV2, with TRBD1 identical over 7 bases. Germline-derived CDR1 and CDR2 are SNHLY and FYNNEI. The CDR3 runs 14 residues. V shed 9 bases and J 0 bases; nucleotides not matched to a gene: 8. The CDR3 protein is CARSRTGSSYEQYF. CDR3 nucleotide sequence: TGTGCCAGATCCCGGACAGGATCCTCCTACGAGCAGTACTTC.

The chain carries TRBV5-6 and TRBJ2-1; D is possibly TRBD2 (6 bases). The CDR3 has 13 amino acids. V was pared by 7 bases and J by 3 bases, with 11 bases between. Germline V gene data show CDR1 as SGHDT and CDR2 as YYEEEE. In DNA, the CDR3 is TGTGCCAGCGTGGTGCGGGACTACAATGAGCAGTTCTTC. Translated: CASVVRDYNEQFF.

Concerning this clone: Other DNA sequences within the sample encode an identical CDR3. The chain carries TRBV29-1 and TRBJ2-3; weak D call: TRBD2 (6 bases). This CDR3 comprises 13 residues. Germline V gene sequence: CDR1 SQVTM, CDR2 ANQGSEA. V dropped 8 bases and J dropped 9 bases, with 21 bases sitting between them. The CDR3 bases are TGCAGCTCACCGGGACTCTCCTCGGGCACGCAGTATTTT. Its translation is CSSPGLSSGTQYF.

In this sample, this clone turned up a few times. The chain carries TRBV5-1 and TRBJ1-1; the match to TRBD1 covers 7 bases. CDR3 length: 15 residues. Germline CDR1 reads SGHRS; CDR2 reads YFSETQ. The trim removed 4 bases at V and 1 base at J, leaving 7 bases unmatched. CDR3 amino acids: CASSPGDRANTEAFF. The CDR3 nucleotides are TGCGCCAGCAGCCCCGGCGACAGGGCGAACACTGAAGCTTTCTTT.

The chain's CDR3 is CASSLWSSGGSYEQYF. The CDR3 nucleotides read TGTGCCAGCAGTTTATGGTCTAGCGGGGGCTCCTACGAGCAGTACTTC. V usage is TRBV28 and J usage is TRBJ2-7, with 10 bases fitting TRBD2. J lost 0 bases, V lost 0 bases, and 2 bases had no gene match. The CDR3 is 16 amino acids. Germline-derived CDR1 and CDR2 are MDHEN and SYDVKM.

This rearrangement joins TRBV7-6 to TRBJ2-5; 7 bases match TRBD1. CDR3 length equals 14 residues. Unmatched junction bases numbered 1, after V lost 3 bases and J lost 0 bases. Germline V lookup: CDR1 SGHVS, CDR2 FNYEAQ. As DNA, the CDR3 is TGTGCCAGCAGCTTCGGACAGGACCAAGAGACCCAGTACTTC. It yields the protein CASSFGQDQETQYF.

This clone was seen more than once but under ten times. This chain joins TRBV5-6 and TRBJ2-6; possible D gene TRBD1, 6 bases. V lost 4 bases and J lost 2, with 16 bases in between. The CDR3 length is 17 residues. Germline lookup yields CDR1 SGHDT and CDR2 YYEEEE. The CDR3 protein is CASSPTGIATGANVLTF. The CDR3 nucleotides read TGTGCCAGCAGCCCCACAGGGATTGCGACTGGGGCCAACGTCCTGACTTTC.

The V gene is TRBV7-6, the J gene TRBJ1-5, with 8 bases that match TRBD1. V lost 1 base, J lost 5 bases, and 10 bases stayed unmatched. Germline assignment: CDR1 SGHVS and CDR2 FNYEAQ. This CDR3 spans 17 amino acids. CDR3 residues: CASSLDGGFRGHQPQHF. CDR3 DNA: TGTGCCAGCAGCTTAGATGGGGGGTTCAGGGGGCATCAGCCCCAGCATTTT.

Here the CDR3 DNA reads TGCAGCGTTGGAGGGGACACCTACGAGCAGTACTTC. Its protein product is CSVGGDTYEQYF. The chain joins TRBV29-1 to TRBJ2-7; possibly TRBD1 for D (6 bases). The germline V gene encodes CDR1 SQVTM and CDR2 ANQGSEA. The CDR3 has 12 amino acids. The ends were cut back, 4 bases at V and 2 bases at J, with 9 bases in the middle.

The genes are TRBV19 and TRBJ1-6; the D gene is possibly TRBD1 (5 bases). The germline gives CDR1 LNHDA, CDR2 SQIVND (reference sequence). This CDR3 has 15 residues. The ends were cut back, 3 bases at V and 6 bases at J, with 12 bases in the middle. DNA of the CDR3: TGTGCCAGTAGTATGGGGGGGGGTACTAATTCACCCCTCCACTTT. As protein: CASSMGGGTNSPLHF. The complete variable domain, with remaining parts taken from reference TRBV19 and TRBJ1-6, reads DGGITQSPKYLFRKEGQNVTLSCEQNLNHDAMYWYRQDPGQGLRLIYYSQIVNDFQKGDIAEGYSVSREKKESFPLTVTSAQKNPTAFYLCASSMGGGTNSPLHFGNGTRLTVT.

This clone was observed a handful of times. This chain links TRBV4-2 with TRBJ2-7, with D maybe TRBD1 (5 bases). V lost 2 bases and J 3 bases, leaving 5 bases between the germline ends. The CDR3 spans 12 residues. Germline V CDR1 and CDR2: LGHNA, YNFKEQ. In DNA form, the CDR3 reads TGTGCCAGCAGCCAACAGGGCTACGAGCAGTACTTC. This translates into CASSQQGYEQYF.

V gene TRBV25-1 combines with J gene TRBJ2-2; 8 bases align to TRBD1. In germline, CDR1 is MGHDK, CDR2 SYGVNS. This CDR3 has 16 residues. J gave up 3 bases and V 4 bases, and 7 bases lay outside the gene matches. The CDR3: CASSALRDRYTGELFF. The CDR3 region has the DNA TGTGCCAGCAGTGCTCTACGGGACAGGTACACCGGGGAGCTGTTTTTT.

This clone turned up a few times. This CDR3 is CASSLAYGQETQYF. The CDR3, as DNA: TGTGCCAGCAGCTTAGCGTACGGCCAAGAGACCCAGTACTTC. The chain has TRBV7-8 and TRBJ2-5; D unresolved. Germline lookup yields CDR1 SGHVS and CDR2 FQNEAQ. CDR3 length: 14 residues. V lost 0 bases to trimming and J lost 1 base, with 6 bases between them.

This chain uses TRBV4-2 with TRBJ1-2; a weak D match, TRBD1 (5 bases). Germline V gene sequence: CDR1 LGHNA, CDR2 YNFKEQ. Trimming took 3 bases from V and 2 from J, leaving 10 bases between them. This CDR3 region has 14 residues. The CDR3 is CASSQTGGNYGYTF. As DNA, the CDR3 is TGTGCCAGCAGCCAGACGGGGGGGAACTATGGCTACACCTTC.

The rearrangement uses TRBV30 and TRBJ2-5; 10 positions agree with TRBD1. The end of the DNA fits TRBJ2-7 better, so the J call may be wrong. Germline-derived CDR1 and CDR2 are GTSNPN and SVGIG (reference sequence). The CDR3 is made up of 14 amino acids. Here the CDR3 DNA reads TGTGCCTGGAGTAAGGGACAGGGGTACTACGAGCAGTACTTC. It specifies CAWSKGQGYYEQYF.

In its sample, this clone was seen a few times. This chain connects TRBV4-1 to TRBJ2-1; D not resolved. V was pared by 7 bases and J by 4 bases, with 17 bases between. Per germline, CDR1 MGHRA and CDR2 YSYEKL. The CDR3 runs to 15 residues. CDR3 bases: TGCGCCAGCACCATACTCTCCGATCGATACAATGAGCAGTTCTTC. It encodes CASTILSDRYNEQFF.

This sequence joins TRBV4-3 and TRBJ2-2, with a possible D match to TRBD2 (5 bases). V shed 6 bases and J shed 6 bases, with 14 bases lying between them. The germline V gene encodes CDR1 LGHNA and CDR2 YSLEER. The CDR3 spans 14 residues. As DNA, the CDR3 is TGCGCCAGCAGTTCGGGGTGGCCACCCGGGGAGCTGTTTTTT. The encoded protein is CASSSGWPPGELFF.

The chain has TRBV29-1 and TRBJ2-3; possible D gene TRBD2, 6 bases. Germline CDR1 SQVTM, CDR2 ANQGSEA. This CDR3 has 14 residues. The V end lost 7 bases, the J end lost 0 bases, and 14 bases lay between the germline ends. The CDR3 spells CSGCLGGSTDTQYF. CDR3 bases: TGCAGCGGATGCTTGGGGGGTAGCACAGATACGCAGTATTTT.

The chain is built from TRBV7-2 and TRBJ2-3, with TRBD1 identical over 9 bases. The CDR3 extends over 15 amino acids. The germline CDR1 and CDR2 sequences are SGHTA and FQGNSA. Trimming removed 7 bases from V and 5 bases from J; junction bases left unmatched: 10. The CDR3 sequence: CASTAGTGFRDTQYF. DNA of the CDR3: TGTGCCAGCACCGCCGGGACAGGGTTTAGAGATACGCAGTATTTT.

V and J are TRBV6-1 and TRBJ1-3; no firm D call. Trimming removed 1 base at V and 1 base at J, with 11 bases between. The CDR3 is 16 amino acids. Germline CDR1 is MNHNS and CDR2 is SASEGT. The CDR3 here is CASSEDFGGSGNTIYF. The CDR3 DNA reads TGTGCCAGCAGTGAAGATTTCGGAGGGTCTGGAAACACCATATATTTT.

The chain recombines TRBV7-2 with TRBJ1-5; D unresolved. CDR3 length equals 16 residues. V was shortened by 1 base and J by 2 bases, with 12 bases between the two germline ends. Germline lookup yields CDR1 SGHTA and CDR2 FQGNSA. Here the CDR3 DNA reads TGTGCCAGCAGCTTAGGTATAGGTGGAGGCAATCAGCCCCAGCATTTT. Its translation: CASSLGIGGGNQPQHF.